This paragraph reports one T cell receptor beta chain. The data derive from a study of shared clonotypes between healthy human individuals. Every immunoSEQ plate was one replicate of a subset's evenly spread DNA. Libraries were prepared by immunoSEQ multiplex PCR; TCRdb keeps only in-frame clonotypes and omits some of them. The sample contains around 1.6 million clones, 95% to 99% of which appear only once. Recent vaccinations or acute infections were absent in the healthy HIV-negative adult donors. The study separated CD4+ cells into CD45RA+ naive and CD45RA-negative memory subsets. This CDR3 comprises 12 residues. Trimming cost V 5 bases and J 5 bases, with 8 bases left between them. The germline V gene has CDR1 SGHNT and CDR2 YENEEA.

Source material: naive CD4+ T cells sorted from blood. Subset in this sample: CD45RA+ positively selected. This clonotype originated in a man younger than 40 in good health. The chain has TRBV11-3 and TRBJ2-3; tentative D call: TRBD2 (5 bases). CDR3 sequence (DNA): TGTGCCAGCAGCCCTGGAGGAGATACGCAGTATTTT. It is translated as CASSPGGDTQYF.